Given below is one TCR beta chain in context. This sample is drawn from a study of shared clonotypes between healthy human individuals. TCRdb keeps only in-frame clones here, not all; method: immunoSEQ multiplex PCR. The sample includes roughly 1.4 million clones, 98% to 99% seen only once; the top ten take roughly 0.36%. Germline-derived CDR1 and CDR2 are SGHRS and YFSETQ. V gave up 0 bases and J gave up 0 bases, with 10 bases separating them. CDR3 length equals 15 residues. The origin of this receptor is a man aged 25 to 40 in good health. This chain links TRBV5-1 with TRBJ2-7, with D tentatively TRBD2 (6 bases). Sequences were obtained from naive CD4+ T cells sorted from blood. The subset denotes: CD45RA+ positively selected. The DNA for the CDR3 is TGCGCCAGCAGCTTGGAAGCGGGCAACTCCTACGAGCAGTACTTC. Translating it yields CASSLEAGNSYEQYF.